This T cell receptor beta chain was recorded in a study of T cells in Graves' hyperthyroidism and ophthalmopathy. Overall study results and limits: Stable hyperthyroidism was separated from ophthalmopathy by a model based on 13 V-J features.

With duration under 3 months, ophthalmopathy was active: Clinical Activity Score at least 3, NOSPECS at least 4. There were TCR beta CDR3 regions amplified from RNA transcripts. HTBI primers drove first-round RT-PCR of the TCR CDR3. TCRdb analysed the multiplex PCR reads with MiXCR anew, one entry per CDR3 protein. Of about 640,000 distinct CDR3 sequences listed, more than 20% are singletons. A remark on this clonotype: Its matching antigen is unknown.

The CDR3 loop spans 14 amino acids. Trimming took 5 bases from V and 7 from J, leaving 15 bases between them. Germline-derived CDR1 and CDR2 are SGHTA and FQGTGA. The clonotype was recovered from a man under 40 with Graves' ophthalmopathy. V gene TRBV7-3 combines with J gene TRBJ2-1, with a tentative D call TRBD2 (5 bases). The sample consisted of blood. The CDR3 loop reads CASSPSGEWNEQFF. The CDR3 DNA reads TGTGCCAGCAGCCCATCCGGGGAGTGGAATGAGCAGTTCTTC.